Listed here are 15 T cell receptor beta chains from one sample, sequenced in a study of blood T cell repertoires in COVID-19. Libraries were prepared by immunoSEQ multiplex PCR; TCRdb keeps only in-frame clonotypes and omits some of them. The sample has 100,000 to 150,000 clones; over 80% are singletons. Sequences were obtained from peripheral blood. Every receptor here comes from a man aged 35 to 55 with active or convalescent COVID-19.

The CDR3 DNA sequence: TGTGCCAGCAGTTACTCGACCCTAACTAGCGAGTACGAGCAGTACTTC. This translates into CASSYSTLTSEYEQYF. The chain links TRBV6-5 to TRBJ2-7, with 7 bases identical to TRBD2. The CDR3 sequence is 16 residues long. V shed 0 bases, J shed 4 bases, and the junction held 9 bases outside the gene matches. In germline, CDR1 is MNHEY, CDR2 SVGAGI.

This chain connects TRBV27 to TRBJ2-7; 12 bases are a match to TRBD1. The CDR3 length is 15 residues. The germline CDR1 and CDR2 sequences are MNHEY and SMNVEV (reference sequence). J gave up 6 bases and V 6 bases, and 9 bases lay outside the gene matches. This chain's CDR3 is CASSKGGTGGSEQYF. The CDR3 DNA reads TGTGCCAGCAGCAAAGGTGGGACAGGGGGCTCCGAGCAGTACTTC.

The CDR3 DNA is TGTGCCAGTATCTTCGGCGGGAGCACAGATACGCAGTATTTT. It is translated as CASIFGGSTDTQYF. The chain joins TRBV2 to TRBJ2-3; weak D call: TRBD2 (5 bases). The CDR3 runs to 14 residues. Germline CDR1 and CDR2: SNHLY and FYNNEI. The V end lost 9 bases, the J end lost 0 bases, and 13 bases lay between the germline ends.

The chain recombines TRBV5-1 with TRBJ2-7; 8 nucleotides align to TRBD2. V dropped 4 bases and J dropped 0; count of bases not matched to a gene: 6. The CDR3 is made up of 15 amino acids. CDR1 is SGHRS, CDR2 YFSETQ, per germline. The CDR3 region is CASSPSGGNSYEQYF. The CDR3 region has the DNA TGCGCCAGCAGCCCAAGCGGGGGAAACTCCTACGAGCAGTACTTC.

The gene calls are TRBV6-5 and TRBJ2-1, with D possibly TRBD2 on 5 matching bases. This CDR3 region has 15 residues. Germline CDR1 and CDR2: MNHEY and SVGAGI. Between the trimmed V and J ends, which lost 10 bases and 7 bases, there was a span of 23 bases. The CDR3 DNA sequence: TGTGCCACCACGCTATCGGGGAGTTACTTGAATGAGCAGTTCTTC. It is translated as CATTLSGSYLNEQFF.

The chain is built from TRBV14 and TRBJ2-3; 8 bases agree with TRBD1. Trimming took 4 bases from V and 2 from J; bases not matched to a gene: 5. Germline-derived CDR1 and CDR2 are SGHDN and FVKESK. This CDR3 spans 15 amino acids. The CDR3 nucleotides are TGTGCCAGCAGCCGCCGGACAGGGAACACAGATACGCAGTATTTT. Translated: CASSRRTGNTDTQYF.

V and J are TRBV6-2 or TRBV6-3 and TRBJ2-3; 10 bases fit TRBD2. The CDR3 runs to 19 residues. Germline CDR1 reads MNHEY; CDR2 reads SVGEGT. V was clipped by 2 bases and J by 3 bases; unmatched bases: 14. The DNA of the CDR3 is TGTGCCAGCAGTTACCTGGGCCGTAGCGGGGGGCGGAAGACAGATACGCAGTATTTT. It is translated as CASSYLGRSGGRKTDTQYF.

A single count supports this clone. This chain joins TRBV6-5 and TRBJ2-3, with 7 bases matching TRBD1. V trimming: 3 bases; J trimming: 3 bases; junction bases outside the gene matches: 6. This CDR3 contains 15 residues. The germline V gene encodes CDR1 MNHEY and CDR2 SVGAGI. Here the CDR3 reads CASSYSGGSTDTQYF. CDR3 in DNA: TGTGCCAGCAGTTATTCAGGGGGATCGACAGATACGCAGTATTTT.

Many counts were recorded for this clone. Its ends do not fully match the called genes, so a read error is possible. The chain links TRBV2 to TRBJ2-1; 12 nucleotides match TRBD2. The length of the CDR3 is 17 residues. The germline V gene has CDR1 SNHLY and CDR2 FYNNEI. The CDR3 loop reads CASSERELAGGRYEQFF. The CDR3 coding sequence is TGTGCAAGCAGTGAAAGGGAGCTAGCGGGGGGGAGGTATGAGCAGTTCTTC.

This rearrangement joins TRBV10-3 to TRBJ1-4; D is ambiguous. The germline CDR1 and CDR2 sequences are ENHRY and SYGVKD. This CDR3 comprises 13 residues. V dropped 1 base and J dropped 5 bases, with 5 bases sitting between them. CDR3 sequence reads: CAISEYGNEKLFF. The CDR3 DNA reads TGTGCCATCAGTGAGTATGGCAATGAAAAACTGTTTTTT.

The genes are TRBV7-3 and TRBJ1-2, with TRBD1 matching 9 bases. The length of the CDR3 is 15 residues. Germline CDR1 is SGHTA and CDR2 is FQGTGA. J gave up 4 bases and V 4 bases, and 7 bases lay outside the gene matches. The CDR3 DNA is TGTGCCAGCAGCTCCGGGACAGGGACCTTCTATGGCTACACCTTC. Translated, it gives CASSSGTGTFYGYTF.

This clone was seen a single time. This chain connects TRBV29-1 to TRBJ2-3, with a possible D match to TRBD1 (5 bases). The CDR3 spans 14 residues. V lost 6 bases and J 6 bases, leaving 19 bases between the germline ends. CDR1 is SQVTM, CDR2 ANQGSEA, per germline. As DNA, the CDR3 is TGCAGCGTCTTCACTGGCAGGGCAGGGGATACGCAGTATTTT. Amino acid sequence: CSVFTGRAGDTQYF.

The rearrangement joins TRBV7-3 to TRBJ1-1; 9 bases line up with TRBD1. The CDR3 covers 14 residues. Per the germline V gene, CDR1 is SGHTA and CDR2 is FQGTGA. The V and J ends lost 5 bases and 7 bases, in that order; junction bases with no gene match: 8. The CDR3 nucleotides are TGTGCCAGCAGCAAGGACAGGGGAGACCTTGAAGCTTTCTTT. This codes for CASSKDRGDLEAFF.

V is TRBV25-1 and J is TRBJ2-3, with TRBD2 identical over 12 bases. Per germline, CDR1 MGHDK and CDR2 SYGVNS. The CDR3 sequence is 15 residues long. The V and J ends lost 3 bases and 5 bases, in that order; junction bases with no gene match: 3. In DNA form, the CDR3 reads TGTGCCAGCAGTGAGACTAGCGGGGGAATAGATACGCAGTATTTT. Protein product: CASSETSGGIDTQYF. The full variable domain, in which reference TRBV25-1 and TRBJ2-3 provide the parts outside the CDR3, is EADIYQTPRYLVIGTGKKITLECSQTMGHDKMYWYQQDPGMELHLIHYSYGVNSTEKGDLSSESTVSRIRTEHFPLTLESARPSHTSQYLCASSETSGGIDTQYFGPGTRLTVL.

The V gene is TRBV7-3, the J gene TRBJ2-3; tentatively, D is TRBD2 (5 bases). V lost 1 base to trimming and J lost 4 bases, with 9 bases between them. This CDR3 is built from 14 residues. Germline assignment: CDR1 SGHTA and CDR2 FQGTGA. The CDR3 reads CASSLNGVADTQYF. For the CDR3, the DNA is TGTGCCAGCAGCTTAAACGGGGTAGCAGATACGCAGTATTTT.